A selection of T cell receptor beta chains follows, all from one sample in a study of CD8+ T cells in alopecia areata. Sequenced by immunoSEQ multiplex PCR; TCRdb stores in-frame clones only, minus some. In the table there are hundreds of thousands of clones, 60% of which are singletons. This specimen was CD4+ T cells sorted from blood, taken at roughly week 52, from a patient treated with tofacitinib. The receptors shown here come from a human donor with alopecia areata. Both conserved end residues are part of each CDR3. Fields, in order: clone size, V gene, J gene, D gene, CDR3 DNA, CDR3 protein. D genes are given only for firm matches. The size of a clone is reported for some rows only, either as once, few or many, or as a class for expanded clones.

clone size: -
V gene: TRBV27
J gene: TRBJ1-6
D gene: -
CDR3 DNA: TGTGCCAGCAGTTTAGCGGGGGGACCCCTCCACTTT
CDR3 protein: CASSLAGGPLHF

clone size: few
V gene: TRBV11-2
J gene: TRBJ2-1
D gene: -
CDR3 DNA: TGTGCCAGCAGCTTAGGAGGGCAGGGCTATGAGCAGTTCTTC
CDR3 protein: CASSLGGQGYEQFF

clone size: -
V gene: TRBV20-1
J gene: TRBJ1-1
D gene: -
CDR3 DNA: TGCAGTGCTATTTCCACTGAAGCTTTCTTT
CDR3 protein: CSAISTEAFF

clone size: -
V gene: TRBV7-8
J gene: TRBJ1-2
D gene: -
CDR3 DNA: TGTGCCAGCAGCTCTCGGACATACGGCTATGGCTACACCTTC
CDR3 protein: CASSSRTYGYGYTF

clone size: -
V gene: TRBV15
J gene: TRBJ2-7
D gene: TRBD1
CDR3 DNA: TGTGCCACCAGCAGAACCGGGACAGGGGTTTACGAGCAGTACTTC
CDR3 protein: CATSRTGTGVYEQYF

clone size: -
V gene: TRBV20-1
J gene: TRBJ2-3
D gene: -
CDR3 DNA: TGCAGTGCTAGAGGTAGAAATACGCAGTATTTT
CDR3 protein: CSARGRNTQYF

clone size: -
V gene: TRBV2
J gene: TRBJ1-2
D gene: -
CDR3 DNA: TGTGCCAGCAGTGAGCGGCAGGGGAGATCCTATGGCTACACCTTC
CDR3 protein: CASSERQGRSYGYTF

clone size: few
V gene: TRBV30
J gene: TRBJ2-3
D gene: TRBD2
CDR3 DNA: TGTGCCTGGAGTGTGGGACTAGCCGCTAGCACAGATACGCAGTATTTT
CDR3 protein: CAWSVGLAASTDTQYF

clone size: once
V gene: TRBV2
J gene: TRBJ1-6
D gene: -
CDR3 DNA: TGTGCCAGCAGTGAAACCAAAGCAGCCAGGGTTGGATCACCCCTCCACTTT
CDR3 protein: CASSETKAARVGSPLHF

clone size: -
V gene: TRBV4-1
J gene: TRBJ1-4
D gene: -
CDR3 DNA: TGCGCCAGCAGCCACAGGGCAACTAATGAAAAACTGTTTTTT
CDR3 protein: CASSHRATNEKLFF

clone size: -
V gene: TRBV27
J gene: TRBJ2-1
D gene: -
CDR3 DNA: TGTGCCAGCAGTTCCCCTAGTCATGAGCAGTTCTTC
CDR3 protein: CASSSPSHEQFF

clone size: -
V gene: TRBV5-1
J gene: TRBJ2-7
D gene: TRBD1
CDR3 DNA: TGCGCCAGCAGCTTGAGGGACAGGGCCTACGAGCAGTACTTC
CDR3 protein: CASSLRDRAYEQYF

clone size: once
V gene: TRBV30
J gene: TRBJ1-2
D gene: -
CDR3 DNA: TGTGCCTCCATCCCCCCGATAAAGGGCTACACCTTC
CDR3 protein: CASIPPIKGYTF

clone size: few
V gene: TRBV6-1
J gene: TRBJ1-2
D gene: -
CDR3 DNA: TGTGCCAGCAGCCAAGGACACTCCGCCTATGGCTACACCTTC
CDR3 protein: CASSQGHSAYGYTF

clone size: once
V gene: TRBV5-6
J gene: TRBJ2-5
D gene: -
CDR3 DNA: TGTGCCAGCCACAATCGGGACGTGATTGTCGAGACCCAGTACTTC
CDR3 protein: CASHNRDVIVETQYF

clone size: -
V gene: TRBV4-2
J gene: TRBJ1-3
D gene: TRBD1
CDR3 DNA: TGTGCCAGCAGCCAAGCCGGGACAGGGTCTGGAAACACCATATATTTT
CDR3 protein: CASSQAGTGSGNTIYF

clone size: -
V gene: TRBV15
J gene: TRBJ2-1
D gene: TRBD2
CDR3 DNA: TGTGCCACCAGCAGACTAACTAGCGGGGGGGTCAATGAGCAGTTCTTC
CDR3 protein: CATSRLTSGGVNEQFF